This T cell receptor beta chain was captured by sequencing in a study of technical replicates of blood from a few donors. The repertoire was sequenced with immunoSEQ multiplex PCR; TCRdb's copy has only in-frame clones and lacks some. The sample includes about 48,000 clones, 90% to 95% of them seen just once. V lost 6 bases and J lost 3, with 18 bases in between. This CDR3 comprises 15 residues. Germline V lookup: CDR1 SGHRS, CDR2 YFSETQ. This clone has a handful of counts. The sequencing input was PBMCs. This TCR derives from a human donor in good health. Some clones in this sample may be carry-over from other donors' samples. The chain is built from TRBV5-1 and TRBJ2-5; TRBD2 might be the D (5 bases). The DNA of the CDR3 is TGCGCCAGCACCATCCCCTCGCCGGGGAAAGAGACCCAGTACTTC. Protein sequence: CASTIPSPGKETQYF. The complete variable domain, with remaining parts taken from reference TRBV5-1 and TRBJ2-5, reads KAGVTQTPRYLIKTRGQQVTLSCSPISGHRSVSWYQQTPGQGLQFLFEYFSETQRNKGNFPGRFSGRQFSNSRSEMNVSTLELGDSALYLCASTIPSPGKETQYFGPGTRLLVL.